Below, one T cell receptor (beta chain) is given with its context. What it binds is not known. The data belong to a study of cytomegalovirus exposure and HLA in healthy donors. 13 Jbeta primers and 60 Vbeta primers were used for the PCR. Produced via immunoSEQ multiplex PCR; TCRdb's table is partial and in-frame only. The sample contains 180,000 or so clones, 82% of which appear only once. Overall study results and limits: A few CMV-associated chains were confirmed in vitro to be specific for CMV antigens. TCR beta chain V- and J-gene trimming was linked, in a later analysis, to a missense variant in DCLRE1C. Listed as cytomegalovirus-associated were 150 or so TCR beta chains. Reports indicated that the classifier achieved high specificity and sensitivity in diagnosing cytomegalovirus status.

The trim removed 1 base at V and 2 bases at J, leaving 15 bases unmatched. This CDR3 has 19 amino acids. The germline V gene has CDR1 SGHAT and CDR2 FQNNGV. Material for sequencing was PBMCs. J is TRBJ1-2 and V is TRBV11-2; 8 bases agree with TRBD1. The TCR sequence derives from a boy between 2 and 15 years old in good health and CMV-seronegative. The CDR3 loop is CASSLARAQGQGPNYGYTF. The CDR3, as DNA: TGTGCCAGCAGCTTAGCTCGTGCCCAAGGACAGGGACCGAACTATGGCTACACCTTC.